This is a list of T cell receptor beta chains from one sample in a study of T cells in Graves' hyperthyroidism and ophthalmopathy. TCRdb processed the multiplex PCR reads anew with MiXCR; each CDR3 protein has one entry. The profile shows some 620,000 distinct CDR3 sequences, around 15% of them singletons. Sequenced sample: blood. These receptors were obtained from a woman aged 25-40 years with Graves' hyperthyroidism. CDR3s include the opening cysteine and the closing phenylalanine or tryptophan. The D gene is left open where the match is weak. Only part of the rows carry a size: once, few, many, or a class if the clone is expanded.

CDR3: CASRPGDFYSYEQYF; DNA: TGTGCCAGCAGACCCGGGGACTTCTACTCCTACGAGCAGTACTTC; D: NA; size: many; V: TRBV28; J: TRBJ2-7
CDR3: CASSLWTSGQETQYF; DNA: TGTGCCAGCAGCTTATGGACTAGCGGACAAGAGACCCAGTACTTC; D: TRBD2; size: many; V: TRBV7-2; J: TRBJ2-5
CDR3: CASSFWGLGYGYTF; DNA: TGTGCCAGCAGCTTCTGGGGGCTAGGCTATGGCTACACCTTC; D: NA; size: many; V: TRBV5-5; J: TRBJ1-2
CDR3: CASLAWGTSYEQYF; DNA: TGTGCCAGCCTCGCCTGGGGCACATCCTACGAGCAGTACTTC; D: NA; size: many; V: TRBV6-1; J: TRBJ2-7
CDR3: CASKPTGQETQYF; DNA: TGTGCCAGTAAACCGACTGGCCAAGAGACCCAGTACTTC; D: NA; size: NA; V: TRBV19; J: TRBJ2-5
CDR3: CASSLFSRPAQETQYF; DNA: TGTGCCAGCAGCTTATTTAGCCGGCCAGCTCAAGAGACCCAGTACTTC; D: NA; size: many; V: TRBV7-8; J: TRBJ2-5
CDR3: CASSLTQTDSEQYF; DNA: TGTGCCAGCAGCCTTACTCAAACAGATTCCGAGCAGTACTTC; D: NA; size: many; V: TRBV28; J: TRBJ2-7
CDR3: CSAEGTFNEQFF; DNA: TGCAGTGCGGAGGGTACGTTCAATGAGCAGTTCTTC; D: NA; size: many; V: TRBV20-1; J: TRBJ2-1
CDR3: CASILKASYNEQFF; DNA: TGTGCCAGCATCTTAAAGGCGTCCTACAATGAGCAGTTCTTC; D: NA; size: few; V: TRBV6-1; J: TRBJ2-1
CDR3: CASGGQGKLFF; DNA: TGTGCCAGCGGAGGACAGGGGAAACTGTTTTTT; D: TRBD1; size: many; V: TRBV28; J: TRBJ1-4
CDR3: CASSNAGQSYEQYF; DNA: TGTGCCAGCAGTAACGCGGGACAGAGCTACGAGCAGTACTTC; D: NA; size: many; V: TRBV27; J: TRBJ2-7
CDR3: CASSHGPGQGTYEQYF; DNA: TGTGCCAGCAGCCATGGGCCGGGACAGGGGACCTACGAGCAGTACTTC; D: TRBD1; size: NA; V: TRBV14; J: TRBJ2-7
CDR3: CASSSRQGENTEAFF; DNA: TGTGCCAGCAGCTCCCGACAGGGGGAGAACACTGAAGCTTTCTTT; D: TRBD1; size: many; V: TRBV7-9; J: TRBJ1-1
CDR3: CASRRAGGQRSQYF; DNA: TGTGCCAGCAGGCGAGCGGGAGGGCAAAGGTCCCAGTACTTC; D: TRBD2; size: many; V: TRBV2; J: TRBJ2-5
CDR3: CASSDYRSSYNEQFF; DNA: TGTGCCAGCAGTGACTATAGGAGCTCCTACAATGAGCAGTTCTTC; D: NA; size: NA; V: TRBV25-1; J: TRBJ2-1
CDR3: CASSYSRTKALRTDTQYF; DNA: TGTGCCAGCAGTTACTCCAGGACTAAGGCGTTGCGCACAGATACGCAGTATTTT; D: NA; size: NA; V: TRBV6-2/TRBV6-3; J: TRBJ2-3
CDR3: CASSSRGPYEQYF; DNA: TGTGCCAGCAGCTCTCGGGGCCCCTACGAGCAGTACTTC; D: NA; size: many; V: TRBV7-9; J: TRBJ2-7
CDR3: CASTRQGATDTQYF; DNA: TGTGCCAGCACCCGACAGGGGGCCACAGATACGCAGTATTTT; D: TRBD1; size: many; V: TRBV6-1; J: TRBJ2-3
CDR3: CASSFTGSSGELFF; DNA: TGTGCCAGCAGCTTCACAGGGAGTAGCGGGGAGCTGTTTTTT; D: NA; size: few; V: TRBV7-8; J: TRBJ2-2
CDR3: CASYKRQMNTEAFF; DNA: TGTGCCAGCTATAAGCGACAGATGAACACTGAAGCTTTCTTT; D: NA; size: many; V: TRBV2; J: TRBJ1-1
CDR3: CASSFSLAGGPEDEQFF; DNA: TGTGCCAGCAGCTTTAGTCTAGCGGGAGGGCCTGAGGATGAGCAGTTCTTC; D: TRBD2; size: NA; V: TRBV13; J: TRBJ2-1
CDR3: CASSQEQGVGNTEAFF; DNA: TGTGCCAGCAGCCAAGAACAGGGAGTGGGCAACACTGAAGCTTTCTTT; D: NA; size: many; V: TRBV3-1; J: TRBJ1-1
CDR3: CASSSTGGTTEAFF; DNA: TGTGCCAGCAGTTCAACAGGGGGGACCACTGAAGCTTTCTTT; D: TRBD1; size: many; V: TRBV12-3/TRBV12-4; J: TRBJ1-1
CDR3: CASSLDWAEQFF; DNA: TGTGCCAGCAGCTTAGATTGGGCCGAGCAGTTCTTC; D: NA; size: NA; V: TRBV7-8; J: TRBJ2-1
CDR3: CASSTRQFGYGYTF; DNA: TGTGCCAGCAGTACCCGACAGTTCGGCTATGGCTACACCTTC; D: NA; size: once; V: TRBV28; J: TRBJ1-2
CDR3: CASSLGVIRDRGDYGYTF; DNA: TGTGCCAGCAGCTTAGGGGTGATCCGGGACAGGGGAGACTATGGCTACACCTTC; D: TRBD1; size: NA; V: TRBV7-9; J: TRBJ1-2
CDR3: CAWSDMGPATQYF; DNA: TGTGCCTGGAGTGATATGGGGCCAGCTACGCAGTATTTT; D: NA; size: few; V: TRBV30; J: TRBJ2-3